A single sample is the source of the 27 T cell receptor beta chains below, sequenced in a study of cytomegalovirus exposure and HLA in healthy donors. The PCR used 60 Vbeta and 13 Jbeta primers. TCRdb's copy holds only in-frame clones and misses some; the assay was immunoSEQ multiplex PCR. Of some 110,000 clones detected, around two thirds appear once; the ten largest clones hold over 4%. Material: PBMCs. These receptor sequences come from a man in his sixties in good health and CMV-seropositive.

The V call is TRBV6-4, the J call TRBJ2-1; TRBD2 matches 8 bases. CDR1 MRHNA and CDR2 SNTAGT come from the germline V gene. The V gene end was trimmed by 0 bases and the J gene end by 3 bases; junction bases not matched to a gene: 4. The CDR3 spans 16 residues. The CDR3 region has the DNA TGTGCCAGCAGTGACTCGACGAGCGGGGGCTACAATGAGCAGTTCTTC. Protein sequence: CASSDSTSGGYNEQFF.

The J gene is TRBJ2-3, the V gene TRBV6-1; 8 bases are a match to TRBD1. The CDR3 length is 15 residues. The J segment lost 0 bases and the V segment lost 5 bases, leaving 4 bases of the junction unmatched. Per germline, CDR1 MNHNS and CDR2 SASEGT. The CDR3 sequence: CASSPRQGSTDTQYF. The CDR3 DNA reads as TGTGCCAGCAGTCCTCGACAGGGGAGCACAGATACGCAGTATTTT.

This chain links TRBV5-1 with TRBJ1-2, with 7 bases that match TRBD1. This CDR3 comprises 13 residues. Per germline, CDR1 SGHRS and CDR2 YFSETQ. V dropped 0 bases and J dropped 11; count of bases not matched to a gene: 7. The CDR3 protein is CASSLDVQGRYTF. The CDR3, as DNA: TGCGCCAGCAGCTTGGATGTACAGGGGAGGTACACCTTC.

The CDR3 spells CASIRTGRSYEQYF. CDR3 sequence (DNA): TGTGCCAGCATCAGGACAGGCCGCTCCTACGAGCAGTACTTC. The chain carries TRBV28 and TRBJ2-7; 7 positions match TRBD1. CDR1 is MDHEN, CDR2 SYDVKM, per germline. V lost 7 bases, J lost 0 bases, and 6 bases stayed unmatched. This CDR3 is 14 amino acids long.

The chain couples TRBV7-8 to TRBJ2-2; weak D call: TRBD1 (6 bases). Germline CDR1 and CDR2: SGHVS and FQNEAQ. The CDR3 is 16 residues long. V lost 5 bases and J lost 0, with 13 bases in between. Here the CDR3 DNA reads TGTGCCAGCAGCGCCGGGACACACGCGAACACCGGGGAGCTGTTTTTT. This sequence encodes CASSAGTHANTGELFF.

The chain links TRBV5-4 to TRBJ2-3; 7 nucleotides match TRBD2. The CDR3 covers 17 residues. Germline CDR1 SGHNT, CDR2 YYREEE (reference sequence). The junction had 15 bases not matched to a gene; V was cut back by 2 bases and J by 6 bases. In DNA form, the CDR3 reads TGTGCCAGCAGCTTAACACTAGCGTGGGTCAGATCGGATACGCAGTATTTT. It codes for CASSLTLAWVRSDTQYF. Full variable domain (rest looked up from reference TRBV5-4 and TRBJ2-3): ETGVTQSPTHLIKTRGQQVTLRCSSQSGHNTVSWYQQALGQGPQFIFQYYREEENGRGNFPPRFSGLQFPNYSSELNVNALELDDSALYLCASSLTLAWVRSDTQYFGPGTRLTVL.

The chain employs TRBV20-1 and TRBJ2-3; D is possibly TRBD2 (7 bases). The ends were cut back, 6 bases at V and 9 bases at J, with 13 bases in the middle. CDR3 size: 11 residues. Germline CDR1 and CDR2: DFQATT and SNEGSKA (reference sequence). The chain's CDR3 is CSARGALTQYF. The DNA for the CDR3 is TGCAGTGCCCGGGGGGCCTTGACGCAGTATTTT.

V usage is TRBV29-1 and J usage is TRBJ1-1, with a tentative D call TRBD1 (5 bases). Germline lookup yields CDR1 SQVTM and CDR2 ANQGSEA. The CDR3 has 10 residues. The ends were cut back, 7 bases at V and 4 bases at J, with 7 bases in the middle. The CDR3 spells CSATVTEAFF. The CDR3, as DNA: TGCAGCGCGACAGTCACTGAAGCTTTCTTT.

This clone has at least ten counts. The rearrangement joins TRBV18 to TRBJ1-1; maybe TRBD1 (6 bases). The CDR3 contains 14 residues. V dropped 5 bases and J dropped 0 bases, with 10 bases sitting between them. Per the germline V gene, CDR1 is KGHSH and CDR2 is LQKENI. The CDR3 region has the DNA TGTGCCAGCTCAACCACAGGGATGAACACTGAAGCTTTCTTT. Its protein product is CASSTTGMNTEAFF.

The chain recombines TRBV28 with TRBJ1-1, with a tentative D call TRBD1 (6 bases). This CDR3 has 13 residues. Per the germline V gene, CDR1 is MDHEN and CDR2 is SYDVKM. V was shortened by 7 bases and J by 5 bases, with 14 bases between the two germline ends. The CDR3 bases are TGTGCCAGCATCCAACAGGGAAGGACTGAAGCTTTCTTT. Its translation is CASIQQGRTEAFF.

The chain links TRBV2 to TRBJ1-6, with 7 bases identical to TRBD1. V dropped 8 bases and J dropped 10; count of bases not matched to a gene: 8. The V gene's germline CDR1 is SNHLY and CDR2 FYNNEI. The CDR3 consists of 13 residues. In DNA form, the CDR3 reads TGTGCCAGCCGGGAACAGGGGTTCTCACCCCTCCACTTT. As protein: CASREQGFSPLHF.

This chain links TRBV5-4 with TRBJ2-7, with 10 bases fitting TRBD1. The CDR3 runs 16 residues. Looked up from germline, CDR1 is SGHNT and CDR2 is YYREEE (reference sequence). The ends lost 3 bases at V and 4 bases at J; junction bases unmatched: 10. The CDR3 nucleotides are TGTGCCAGCAGCTCCCCCTCGGGACAGGGGATTTACGAGCAGTACTTC. This encodes CASSSPSGQGIYEQYF.

This clone was detected only a few times. The chain's CDR3 is CASSQEQGARGTEAFF. CDR3 bases: TGTGCCAGCAGCCAAGAACAGGGGGCGCGTGGCACTGAAGCTTTCTTT. The V call is TRBV4-2, the J call TRBJ1-1; 9 nucleotides agree with TRBD1. CDR3 length: 16 amino acids. V was pared by 0 bases and J by 4 bases, with 6 bases of the junction left unmatched. The germline gives CDR1 LGHNA, CDR2 YNFKEQ.

CDR3 bases: TGCAGCTTCCGACAGGGGACGGAGACCCAGTACTTC. This codes for CSFRQGTETQYF. The chain links TRBV29-1 to TRBJ2-5, with 8 bases aligning to TRBD1. CDR3 length equals 12 residues. The trim removed 8 bases at V and 5 bases at J, leaving 7 bases unmatched. Germline CDR1 and CDR2: SQVTM and ANQGSEA.

The chain couples TRBV14 to TRBJ1-2, with TRBD1 matching 7 bases. The CDR3 has 16 residues. Looked up from germline, CDR1 is SGHDN and CDR2 is FVKESK. The V and J ends lost 4 bases and 0 bases, in that order; junction bases with no gene match: 8. This chain's CDR3 is CASSLDLGQANYGYTF. The DNA for the CDR3 is TGTGCCAGCAGCCTAGACCTCGGACAGGCTAACTATGGCTACACCTTC. Based on the CDR3 plus reference TRBV14 and TRBJ1-2, the full variable domain is EAGVTQFPSHSVIEKGQTVTLRCDPISGHDNLYWYRRVMGKEIKFLLHFVKESKQDESGMPNNRFLAERTGGTYSTLKVQPAELEDSGVYFCASSLDLGQANYGYTFGSGTRLTVV.

Here the CDR3 DNA reads TGTGCCTGGAGTACGAGGTCTGGAAACACCATATATTTT. Protein: CAWSTRSGNTIYF. V usage is TRBV30 and J usage is TRBJ1-3; D uncertain. V was trimmed by 2 bases and J by 1 base, leaving 6 bases between them. Germline CDR1 is GTSNPN and CDR2 is SVGIG (reference sequence). The CDR3 is 13 amino acids.

The chain has TRBV29-1 and TRBJ1-5, with 7 bases identical to TRBD1. Germline V CDR1 and CDR2: SQVTM, ANQGSEA. The CDR3 has 13 amino acids. The trim removed 6 bases at V and 2 bases at J, leaving 4 bases unmatched. CDR3 amino acids: CSVRQGGNQPQHF. For the CDR3, the DNA is TGCAGCGTCAGGCAGGGGGGCAATCAGCCCCAGCATTTT.

The chain joins TRBV28 to TRBJ2-7, with unresolved D. The CDR3 totals 13 residues. Trimming removed 6 bases at V and 3 bases at J, with 12 bases between. Per germline, CDR1 MDHEN and CDR2 SYDVKM. As DNA, the CDR3 is TGTGCCAGCAGCCTCCGGGTCTTCTACGAGCAGTACTTC. Translated: CASSLRVFYEQYF.

Concerning this clone itself: Other DNA sequences in this sample translate to the same CDR3. The chain links TRBV15 to TRBJ1-2; D gene unclear. The germline V and J ends were trimmed by 0 bases and 2 bases, with 10 bases remaining between them. CDR1 is LNHNV, CDR2 YYDKDF, per germline (reference sequence). The CDR3 sequence is 15 residues long. For the CDR3, the DNA is TGTGCCACCAGCAGAGATCGAGGTAGCAACTATGGCTACACCTTC. It codes for CATSRDRGSNYGYTF. Looking up the rest from reference TRBV15 and TRBJ1-2 gives the full variable domain: DAMVIQNPRYQVTQFGKPVTLSCSQTLNHNVMYWYQQKSSQAPKLLFHYYDKDFNNEADTPDNFQSRRPNTSFCFLDIRSPGLGDTAMYLCATSRDRGSNYGYTFGSGTRLTVV.

This clone turned up a few times. The genes are TRBV4-2 and TRBJ2-6; possible D gene TRBD2, 7 bases. Germline values: CDR1 LGHNA, CDR2 YNFKEQ. The CDR3 loop spans 21 amino acids. V was shortened by 4 bases and J by 2 bases, with 27 bases between the two germline ends. CDR3 region: CASSRKGGPNTRGAGANVLTF. The CDR3 DNA sequence: TGTGCCAGCAGCCGGAAGGGGGGGCCAAATACAAGGGGGGCTGGGGCCAACGTCCTGACTTTC.

The chain carries TRBV27 and TRBJ2-2; D perhaps matches TRBD1 (6 bases). This CDR3 contains 15 residues. V was clipped by 2 bases and J by 4 bases, with 11 bases between them. Germline assignment: CDR1 MNHEY and CDR2 SMNVEV (reference sequence). CDR3 loop: CASSLIGGSTGELFF. The CDR3 bases are TGTGCCAGCAGTTTAATAGGGGGTTCCACCGGGGAGCTGTTTTTT.

The CDR3 coding sequence is TGTGCCAGCAGCTTAAGAGGGGGTGGTTACTACGAGCAGTACTTC. Translation gives CASSLRGGGYYEQYF. The chain couples TRBV11-3 to TRBJ2-7; tentatively, D is TRBD1 (6 bases). V lost 2 bases and J 3 bases, leaving 14 bases between the germline ends. The CDR3 runs to 15 residues. Germline V lookup: CDR1 SGHNT, CDR2 YENEEA.

The chain recombines TRBV28 with TRBJ2-7; 10 nucleotides match TRBD1. The germline V gene encodes CDR1 MDHEN and CDR2 SYDVKM. The CDR3 sequence is 12 residues long. The V segment lost 8 bases and the J segment 4 bases; nucleotides outside the gene matches: 2. DNA for the CDR3: TGTGCCAGCGGGACAGGGGCATACGAGCAGTACTTC. Translated, it gives CASGTGAYEQYF.

This rearrangement joins TRBV11-1 to TRBJ1-2, with unresolved D. The V gene lost 3 bases and the J gene lost 5 bases, with 10 bases spanning the gap. CDR1 is SGHAT and CDR2 is FQDESV in the germline V gene (reference sequence). The CDR3 sequence is 13 residues long. CDR3 sequence: CASSFANDYGYTF. The DNA of the CDR3 is TGTGCCAGCAGCTTTGCGAACGATTATGGCTACACCTTC.

The chain carries TRBV5-6 and TRBJ2-3; no firm D call. The CDR3 totals 13 residues. Germline values: CDR1 SGHDT, CDR2 YYEEEE. V lost 6 bases and J lost 2, with 10 bases in between. The DNA for the CDR3 is TGTGCCAGCACCTTAAGCTTCACAGATACGCAGTATTTT. Its protein is CASTLSFTDTQYF.

This clone has just a few counts. This rearrangement joins TRBV7-9 to TRBJ1-4; a weak D match, TRBD1 (5 bases). The CDR3 contains 14 residues. Germline V lookup: CDR1 SEHNR, CDR2 FQNEAQ (reference sequence). V was shortened by 3 bases and J by 7 bases, with 12 bases between the two germline ends. CDR3 region: CASSLDIVGEKLFF. As DNA, the CDR3 is TGTGCCAGCAGCTTGGACATCGTCGGTGAAAAACTGTTTTTT.

This clone has only a few counts. The chain combines TRBV5-1 with TRBJ2-7; D is uncertain. This CDR3 is built from 14 residues. Germline CDR1 and CDR2: SGHRS and YFSETQ. Trimming took off 0 bases at V and 1 base at J, with 8 bases between the two ends. The CDR3 loop reads CASSLEPESYEQYF. The CDR3 region has the DNA TGCGCCAGCAGCTTGGAGCCGGAGTCCTACGAGCAGTACTTC.